This T cell receptor (beta chain) was sequenced in a study of cytomegalovirus exposure and HLA in healthy donors. The PCR made use of 60 Vbeta and 13 Jbeta primers. Clones were read by immunoSEQ multiplex PCR, and TCRdb kept only the in-frame ones, dropping some. The sample includes some 65,000 clones, roughly two thirds of them seen just once. Notes on the study in general: A reported reduction in N-insertions relative to the approximately 690-donor mean was seen in an Asian-associated ancestry cluster in a later analysis. Near-uniform donor sequencing depth was presumed by presence/absence analyses.

The CDR3 extends over 14 amino acids. V lost 5 bases, J lost 5 bases, and 15 bases lay in between. Germline values: CDR1 LNHDA, CDR2 SQIVND (reference sequence). As for this clone: As yet, its antigen is unknown.

The specimen sequenced was PBMCs. The receptor was isolated from a man aged 25-40 years in good health and CMV-seronegative. The chain employs TRBV19 and TRBJ2-5, with D possibly TRBD2 on 6 matching bases. The CDR3 DNA reads as TGTGCCAGTAGTGCCGGGGGTGCCCAGGAGACCCAGTACTTC. Protein product: CASSAGGAQETQYF.